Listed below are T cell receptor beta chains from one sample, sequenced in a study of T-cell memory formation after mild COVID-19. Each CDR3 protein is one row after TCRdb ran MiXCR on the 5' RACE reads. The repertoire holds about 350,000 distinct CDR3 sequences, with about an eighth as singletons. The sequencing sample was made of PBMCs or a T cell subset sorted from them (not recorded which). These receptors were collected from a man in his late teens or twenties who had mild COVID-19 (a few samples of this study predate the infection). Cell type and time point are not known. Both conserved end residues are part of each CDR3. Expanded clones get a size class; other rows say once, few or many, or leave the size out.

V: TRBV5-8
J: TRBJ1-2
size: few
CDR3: CASTRELSDGYTF

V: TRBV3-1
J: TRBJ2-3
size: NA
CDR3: CASSQRTSGGRDTQYF

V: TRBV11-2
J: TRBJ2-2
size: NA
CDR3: CASSFPGTNAGELFF

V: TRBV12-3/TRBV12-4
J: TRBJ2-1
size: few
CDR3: CASSLAGGRYNEQFF

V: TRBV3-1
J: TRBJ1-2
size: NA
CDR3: CASSQVAVEAYGYTF

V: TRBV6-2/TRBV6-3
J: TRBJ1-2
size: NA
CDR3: CASCPYSGGAYGYTF

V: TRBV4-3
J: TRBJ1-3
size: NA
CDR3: CASSATPLGDTIYF

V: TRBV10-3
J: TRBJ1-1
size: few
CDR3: CAIRTGPNTEAFF

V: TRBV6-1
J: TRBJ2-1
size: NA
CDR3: CASSELAGGAPPYNEKFF

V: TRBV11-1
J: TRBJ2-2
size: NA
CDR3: CASSSLRSTGELFF

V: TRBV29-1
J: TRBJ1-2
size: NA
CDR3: CSVELGVQDYGYTF

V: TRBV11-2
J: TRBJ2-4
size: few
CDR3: CASSPGTDIQYF

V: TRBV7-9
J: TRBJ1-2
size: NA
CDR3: CASSLDDRSYTF

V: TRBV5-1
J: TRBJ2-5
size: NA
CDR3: CASSLGSDSQETQYF

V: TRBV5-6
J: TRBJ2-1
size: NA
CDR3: CASSSRVGYAYNEQFF

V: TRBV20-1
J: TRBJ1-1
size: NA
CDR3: CSAGRGVEAFF

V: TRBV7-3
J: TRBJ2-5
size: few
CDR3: CASSERLLETQYF

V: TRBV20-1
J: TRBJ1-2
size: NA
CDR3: CSARASRDGGYTF

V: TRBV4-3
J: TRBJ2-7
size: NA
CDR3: CASSQVRTSSYEQYF

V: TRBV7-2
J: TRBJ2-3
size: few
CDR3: CASSFYSGTDTQYF

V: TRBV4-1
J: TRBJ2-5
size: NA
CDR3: CASSQDFRASGGLETQYF

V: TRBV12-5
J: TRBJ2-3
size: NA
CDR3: CASGYAGTDTQYF

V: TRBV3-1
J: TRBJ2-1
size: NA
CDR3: CASSQWVGTEQFF

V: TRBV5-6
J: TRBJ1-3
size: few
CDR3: CASSVLSGNTIYF

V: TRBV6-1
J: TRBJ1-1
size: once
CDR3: CASSVDRANTEAFF

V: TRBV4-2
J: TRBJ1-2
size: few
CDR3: CASSQTPGIYGYTF

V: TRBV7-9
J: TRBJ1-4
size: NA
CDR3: CASSLGGGGPGNEKLFF

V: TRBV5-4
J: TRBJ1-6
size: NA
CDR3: CASSRDILQPLHF

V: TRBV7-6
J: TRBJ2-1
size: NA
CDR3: CASSFLNNEQFF

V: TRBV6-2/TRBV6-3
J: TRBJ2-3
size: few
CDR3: CASGTVFTKQQQYF

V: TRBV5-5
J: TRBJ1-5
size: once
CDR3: CASSLAAGVSSQPQHF

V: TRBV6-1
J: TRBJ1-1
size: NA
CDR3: CASSEIAVEGVATEAFF

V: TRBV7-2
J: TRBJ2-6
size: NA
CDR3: CASGRDLVSGANVLTF

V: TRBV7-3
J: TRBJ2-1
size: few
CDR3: CASSLTPGQGRGNEQFF

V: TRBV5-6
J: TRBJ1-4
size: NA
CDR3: CASSPLRGTGRTDGSEKLFF

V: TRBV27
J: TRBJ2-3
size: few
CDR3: CASSLRTLSTDTQYF

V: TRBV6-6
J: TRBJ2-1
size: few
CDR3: CASRHRGGSDNEQFF

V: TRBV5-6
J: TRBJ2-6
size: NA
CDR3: CASSSRISGANVLTF

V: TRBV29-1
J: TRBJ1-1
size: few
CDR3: CSVEGLNTEAFF

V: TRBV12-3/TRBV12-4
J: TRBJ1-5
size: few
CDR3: CATSWDWGQPQHF

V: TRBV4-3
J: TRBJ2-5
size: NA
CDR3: CASSQDQGNTETQYF

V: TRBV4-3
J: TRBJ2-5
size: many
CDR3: CASSQDLGVYNQETQYF

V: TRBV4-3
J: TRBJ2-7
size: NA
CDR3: CASSSGGGISYEQYF

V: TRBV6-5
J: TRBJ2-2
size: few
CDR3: CASRTSGVDTGELFF

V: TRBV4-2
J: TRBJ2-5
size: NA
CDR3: CASRYSTGGETQYF

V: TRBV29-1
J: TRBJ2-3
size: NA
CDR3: CSVAVSGQGIAQYF

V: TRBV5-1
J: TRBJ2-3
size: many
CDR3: CASSLAGTTSTDTQYF

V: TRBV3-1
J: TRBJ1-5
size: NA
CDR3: CASSQGTVDNQPQHF

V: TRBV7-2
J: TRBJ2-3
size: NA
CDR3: CASSYQTDTQYF

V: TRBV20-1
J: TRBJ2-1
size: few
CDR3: CSTSRPQAPFNEQFF

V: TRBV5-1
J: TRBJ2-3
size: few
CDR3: CASSPWRPLGTDTQYF